The 26 T cell receptor beta chains given below trace back to one sample, sequenced in a study of Ad26.COV2.S vaccination and SARS-CoV-2 variants. The data were produced by immunoSEQ multiplex PCR, yet TCRdb's version contains in-frame clones alone and is incomplete. The sample carries about 97,000 clones, around 80% recorded once. Specimen: peripheral blood, collected after recovery from COVID-19. The receptors derive from a human donor who had recovered from COVID-19.

This chain joins TRBV6-5 and TRBJ2-7; D is perhaps TRBD1 or TRBD2 (5 bases each). Germline CDR1 MNHEY, CDR2 SVGAGI. The CDR3 has 12 residues. V lost 8 bases and J lost 2, with 10 bases in between. DNA for the CDR3: TGTGCCAGCGGGGACCGAGCCTACGAGCAGTACTTC. Amino acids: CASGDRAYEQYF.

The genes are TRBV30 and TRBJ2-7; 8 positions agree with TRBD1. Germline values: CDR1 GTSNPN, CDR2 SVGIG (reference sequence). V lost 2 bases, J lost 6 bases, and 6 bases stayed unmatched. The CDR3 spans 13 residues. CDR3 region: CAWSSRTGTEQYF. In DNA, the CDR3 is TGTGCCTGGAGTTCGCGGACAGGGACCGAGCAGTACTTC.

J is TRBJ1-2 and V is TRBV19; D call uncertain. The CDR3 has 13 residues. The V end lost 0 bases, the J end lost 4 bases, and 6 bases lay between the germline ends. Germline CDR1 reads LNHDA; CDR2 reads SQIVND (reference sequence). The CDR3 DNA reads as TGTGCCAGTAGTATAGATCTTCGCTATGGCTACACCTTC. Amino acids: CASSIDLRYGYTF.

The chain carries TRBV2 and TRBJ2-5; D may be TRBD1 (6 bases). Trimming removed 6 bases from V and 2 bases from J, with 13 bases in between. The germline gives CDR1 SNHLY, CDR2 FYNNEI. This CDR3 has 14 residues. The CDR3 loop is CASRIGGQQETQYF. In nucleotides, the CDR3 is TGTGCCAGCAGAATTGGTGGACAGCAAGAGACCCAGTACTTC.

The chain uses TRBV7-9 and TRBJ1-2, with D unclear. This CDR3 comprises 13 residues. Trimming removed 3 bases at V and 8 bases at J, with 13 bases between. Germline CDR1 and CDR2: SEHNR and FQNEAQ (reference sequence). CDR3 protein: CASSFGLMRGYTF. The CDR3 coding sequence is TGTGCCAGCAGCTTTGGCCTTATGCGGGGCTACACCTTC.

This sequence joins TRBV14 and TRBJ2-7, with TRBD1 matching 7 bases. This CDR3 has 15 amino acids. With V trimmed by 5 bases and J by 2 bases, 9 bases remained unmatched. Germline assignment: CDR1 SGHDN and CDR2 FVKESK. CDR3 region: CASSATGQVPYEQYF. CDR3 coding DNA: TGTGCCAGCAGCGCCACCGGACAGGTCCCCTACGAGCAGTACTTC.

The V gene is TRBV19, the J gene TRBJ1-5; 8 bases are shared with TRBD1. The CDR3 runs to 21 residues. V lost 2 bases to trimming and J lost 1 base; unmatched junction nucleotides: 19. Germline CDR1 reads LNHDA; CDR2 reads SQIVND (reference sequence). This CDR3 is CASSISTLTGTQGESNQPQHF. The CDR3 DNA reads TGTGCCAGTAGTATATCTACTTTGACAGGAACACAGGGGGAGAGCAATCAGCCCCAGCATTTT.

V and J are TRBV19 and TRBJ1-4, with D perhaps matching TRBD1 (5 bases). The V end lost 3 bases, the J end lost 8 bases, and 13 bases lay between the germline ends. CDR3 length: 14 amino acids. Germline CDR1 is LNHDA and CDR2 is SQIVND (reference sequence). The CDR3 bases are TGTGCCAGTAGTATCCTAGGGACGGTCGAAAAACTGTTTTTT. Residues: CASSILGTVEKLFF.

The rearrangement uses TRBV6-5 and TRBJ1-3; no definite D call. Trimming removed 7 bases from V and 1 base from J, with 8 bases in between. The germline V gene has CDR1 MNHEY and CDR2 SVGAGI. CDR3 size: 13 residues. CDR3: CASNHRSGNTIYF. The CDR3 DNA reads as TGTGCCAGCAATCACAGATCTGGAAACACCATATATTTT.

The V call is TRBV7-3, the J call TRBJ1-1; D uncertain. The length of the CDR3 is 14 residues. Germline V gives CDR1 SGHTA, CDR2 FQGTGA. V was pared by 5 bases and J by 1 base, with 11 bases between. The CDR3 spells CASSPSPGNTEAFF. The DNA for the CDR3 is TGTGCCAGCAGCCCCTCCCCCGGGAACACTGAAGCTTTCTTT.

CDR3 sequence reads: CASSFLEGTQYF. CDR3 nucleotide sequence: TGTGCCAGCAGTTTTCTGGAGGGGACCCAGTACTTC. V gene TRBV27 combines with J gene TRBJ2-5; D might be TRBD2 (6 bases). Per germline, CDR1 MNHEY and CDR2 SMNVEV (reference sequence). The CDR3 is made up of 12 amino acids. Trimming stripped 3 bases from V and 7 bases from J, with 9 bases between.

V and J are TRBV27 and TRBJ2-3; 11 bases align to TRBD1. V lost 7 bases to trimming and J lost 8 bases; unmatched junction nucleotides: 17. CDR1 MNHEY and CDR2 SMNVEV come from the germline V gene (reference sequence). The CDR3 is made up of 17 amino acids. CDR3 nucleotide sequence: TGTGCCAGCACCTTAAAAGCGGGACAGGGGGTAAAGGGTACGCAGTATTTT. It yields the protein CASTLKAGQGVKGTQYF.

Only one count was recorded for this clone. The J gene is TRBJ1-2, the V gene TRBV28, with a tentative D call TRBD1 (6 bases). Trimming left V 5 bases short and J 4 bases short, with 17 bases between. This CDR3 region has 15 residues. Germline values: CDR1 MDHEN, CDR2 SYDVKM. CDR3 coding DNA: TGTGCCAGCAGTCCTCCCGGGGACAATTCCTATGGCTACACCTTC. Translated, it gives CASSPPGDNSYGYTF.

The chain combines TRBV24-1 with TRBJ2-3; D possibly corresponds to TRBD2 (6 bases). Germline V gene data show CDR1 as KGHDR and CDR2 as SFDVKD. V shed 10 bases and J shed 1 base, with 11 bases lying between them. CDR3 size: 13 residues. DNA of the CDR3: TGTGCCACTCGGGGCGGGGGCACAGATACGCAGTATTTT. As protein: CATRGGGTDTQYF.

V gene TRBV29-1 combines with J gene TRBJ1-1; 8 positions agree with TRBD1. V lost 7 bases, J lost 1 base, and 5 bases stayed unmatched. The germline V gene encodes CDR1 SQVTM and CDR2 ANQGSEA. The CDR3 length is 13 residues. CDR3 nucleotides: TGCAGCGGGGGGGACAGGACGAACACTGAAGCTTTCTTT. Translation: CSGGDRTNTEAFF.

The chain uses TRBV3-1 (or the pseudogene TRBV3-2) and TRBJ2-7, with 7 bases fitting TRBD1. The germline V gene encodes CDR1 LGHDT and CDR2 YNNKEL (reference sequence). The CDR3 has 15 amino acids. J was trimmed by 0 bases and V by 0 bases; bases with no gene match: 2. The CDR3 loop is CASSQEWDSSYEQYF. CDR3 nucleotides: TGTGCCAGCAGCCAAGAGTGGGACAGCTCCTACGAGCAGTACTTC.

The chain is built from TRBV27 and TRBJ2-7, with D perhaps TRBD1 or TRBD2 (5 bases each). Germline lookup yields CDR1 MNHEY and CDR2 SMNVEV (reference sequence). The CDR3 loop spans 16 amino acids. V lost 6 bases and J lost 4, with 22 bases in between. The chain's CDR3 is CASRPGGEGDRYEQYF. The CDR3 bases are TGTGCCAGCAGACCTGGGGGTGAAGGGGATCGATACGAGCAGTACTTC.

The chain recombines TRBV11-3 with TRBJ2-1; D is ambiguous. The germline V and J ends were trimmed by 0 bases and 2 bases, with 2 bases remaining between them. This CDR3 has 13 residues. Germline V CDR1 and CDR2: SGHNT, YENEEA. CDR3 DNA sequence: TGTGCCAGCAGCTTAGAAGCCTACAATGAGCAGTTCTTC. It encodes CASSLEAYNEQFF. The variable domain in full, completed from reference TRBV11-3 and TRBJ2-1, reads EAGVVQSPRYKIIEKKQPVAFWCNPISGHNTLYWYLQNLGQGPELLIRYENEEAVDDSQLPKDRFSAERLKGVDSTLKIQPAELGDSAVYLCASSLEAYNEQFFGPGTRLTVL.

This clone appeared a few times. CDR3 DNA: TGTGCCAGCAGCTTTTATAACACTCCAAACATTCAGTACTTC. Its protein is CASSFYNTPNIQYF. The V and J genes are TRBV5-4 and TRBJ2-4; D unresolved. CDR3 size: 14 residues. V was clipped by 2 bases and J by 6 bases, with 12 bases between them. Germline loops: CDR1 SGHNT, CDR2 YYREEE (reference sequence).

The genes are TRBV19 and TRBJ1-1; no definite D call. CDR1 is LNHDA, CDR2 SQIVND, per germline (reference sequence). The CDR3 length is 14 residues. Between the trimmed V and J ends, which lost 5 bases and 4 bases, there was a span of 14 bases. The CDR3 sequence: CASSQVAVSTEAFF. For the CDR3, the DNA is TGTGCCAGTAGTCAGGTGGCAGTATCCACTGAAGCTTTCTTT.

This clone was detected only a few times. The CDR3 DNA follows: TGCGCCAGCAGCTCATACCGCACAGAAACCGGGGAGCTGTTTTTT. It encodes CASSSYRTETGELFF. V usage is TRBV5-1 and J usage is TRBJ2-2; D call uncertain. This CDR3 is 15 amino acids long. CDR1 SGHRS and CDR2 YFSETQ come from the germline V gene. Deletions cut 3 bases from V and 5 bases from J, with 14 bases between.

The chain links TRBV6-5 to TRBJ2-5, with 9 bases lining up with TRBD1. The CDR3 sequence is 16 residues long. The germline CDR1 and CDR2 sequences are MNHEY and SVGAGI. V shed 4 bases and J 4 bases; nucleotides not matched to a gene: 10. DNA for the CDR3: TGTGCCAGCAGTTCCCAGACAGGGGGTTGGCGAGAGACCCAGTACTTC. Protein sequence: CASSSQTGGWRETQYF.

This sequence joins TRBV11-2 and TRBJ1-6, with D unresolved. The CDR3 loop spans 16 amino acids. Trimming pared 5 bases from V and 7 bases from J, leaving 18 bases between. Germline CDR1 SGHAT, CDR2 FQNNGV. The CDR3 spells CASSPPTDEGNSPLHF. CDR3 DNA sequence: TGTGCCAGCAGCCCCCCGACGGACGAGGGAAATTCACCCCTCCACTTT.

The V gene is TRBV5-1, the J gene TRBJ2-3, with D possibly matching TRBD1 (6 bases). The CDR3 runs to 15 residues. The V gene lost 6 bases and the J gene lost 0 bases, with 14 bases spanning the gap. Germline CDR1 and CDR2: SGHRS and YFSETQ. The CDR3 protein is CASTKGTTSTDTQYF. The CDR3 DNA is TGCGCCAGCACCAAAGGGACAACTAGCACAGATACGCAGTATTTT.

V is TRBV7-6 and J is TRBJ2-3; 9 bases are shared with TRBD2. Germline V gene data show CDR1 as SGHVS and CDR2 as FNYEAQ. After removal of 5 bases from V and 3 bases from J, the junction contained 6 bases not matched to a gene. The CDR3 consists of 15 residues. The CDR3, as DNA: TGTGCCAGCAGCGCAGCGGGGGGCACGACAGATACGCAGTATTTT. Its translation: CASSAAGGTTDTQYF. The full variable domain, completed using reference TRBV7-6 and TRBJ2-3, is GAGVSQSPRYKVTKRGQDVALRCDPISGHVSLYWYRQALGQGPEFLTYFNYEAQQDKSGLPNDRFSAERPEGSISTLTIQRTEQRDSAMYRCASSAAGGTTDTQYFGPGTRLTVL.

J is TRBJ2-1 and V is TRBV7-9, with D hard to call. Trimming cost V 5 bases and J 0 bases, with 11 bases left between them. The CDR3 spans 15 residues. Germline CDR1 SEHNR, CDR2 FQNEAQ (reference sequence). Here the CDR3 reads CASSPPSSSYNEQFF. CDR3 DNA sequence: TGTGCCAGCAGCCCGCCAAGCAGCTCCTACAATGAGCAGTTCTTC.